This T cell receptor beta chain was identified in a study of shared clonotypes between healthy human individuals (dated by TCRdb to between 2020 and 2021). Looking at the study overall: The cohort comprised two women and a few men aged 18 to 49 years. Leukapheresis yielded between about 0.9 and 8.9 billion PBMCs per donor. Libraries were prepared and TCR repertoires were sequenced by different laboratories using diverse techniques, in order to increase sequencing depth and limit assay-specific biases. To estimate repertoire size and how much clonotypes are shared between individuals, the study performed deep sequencing of blood TCR repertoires from a handful of healthy adults. Summary of the overall study and its limitations: Only blood was sampled, and tissue TCR repertoires likely differ from those in blood. The small number of donors limited the genetic and exposure-history diversity represented. Pairwise subsampling indicated that sequencing depth was expected to affect the degree of clonotype sharing among donors.

Healthy HIV-negative adults with no recently reported acute infections or vaccinations were included as donors. Only Caucasian adults living in Nashville, Tennessee, USA were represented among the donors. For unsorted samples, some 90 million PBMCs were counted and genomic DNA was extracted with the QIAamp DNA Blood Mini kit. Blood was obtained by leukapheresis, after which PBMCs were separated by Ficoll-Histopaque density gradient centrifugation and cryopreserved in liquid nitrogen vapor phase. To note about this clone: The antigen it recognizes is unknown. Nothing much larger sits one base from this clone, and base qualities are not available.

CDR1 KGHSH and CDR2 LQKENI are derived from the germline V gene. The junction shows trimming of 6 bases on V and 4 bases on J, plus 13 bases between the germline ends. Spanning cysteine to phenylalanine, the CDR3 consists of 14 amino acids. The only DNA kept is the CDR3, 42 bases in frame from the first base. Using the deep immunoSEQ assay, multiplex PCR amplified TCR CDR3 regions from genomic DNA. For each cell subset, the extracted genomic DNA was distributed evenly across all wells of several immunoSEQ 96-well plates, and each plate served as one replicate. For unsorted PBMC, roughly 0.3 ug of genomic DNA, equivalent to 30,000 to 35,000 T cell genomes, went into each replicate PCR. Ten immunoSEQ deep assay plates were used to sequence unsorted PBMC genomic DNA. Purified libraries were measured with a Qubit 3.0 fluorometer, size-checked on a Bioanalyzer 2100, and measured again with the KAPA Library Quantification kit. Each immunoSEQ 96-well plate was sequenced on its own single-read 150-cycle Illumina NextSeq 550 flow cell. The study's processing was this. The immunoSEQ output contained only junctional sequences without quality scores, so filtering could not match that applied to full-length reads. To assign V/J genes and CDR3, sequences were annotated against IMGT germline references using PyIR, a Python wrapper for IgBLAST v1.9. Reads with weak V/J assignments (E-value above 1e-6), missing CDR3, stop codons, out-of-frame junctions, or ambiguous translated residues were removed. V3J clonotypes were defined by identical inferred V gene, J gene, and CDR3 amino acid sequence. Percentage overlap between repertoires was calculated by dividing the number of shared unique clonotypes by the size of the smaller repertoire. Richness of each repertoire was evaluated using RTK rarefaction, the Chao1 estimator, and Recon v2.1 estimates of unobserved clonotypes. The immuneACCESS repertoire file appears here via TCRdb, limited to in-frame rearrangements. These files lack a portion of the clones; in checked studies, under half of the deficit traces to unresolved V genes, and the cause of the others is not known. V and J calls and clone size are given by that table; D and trimming were obtained from the DNA. This sample is represented by around 430,000 clones; 70% to 80% of them were singletons. About 13% of the sample lies in the top ten.

This receptor was obtained from a woman aged 40 to 49 in good health. Some clones in this sample may be carry-over from other donors' samples. Input material: PBMCs. The sequence is built from TRBV18 and TRBJ2-1, with the D call perhaps TRBD1 or TRBD2, as 5 bases match in each case. The bases are TGTGCCAGCTCCCGGGACCGACAATACAATGAGCAGTTCTTC. Its protein product is CASSRDRQYNEQFF.